The 11 T cell receptor beta chains below all came from one sample that was sequenced in a study of blood T cells in healthy people across ages. Sample-barcoded 5' priming and a J-beta primer mix drove a second PCR of roughly 6 to 12 cycles. A single record per CDR3 protein comes from TCRdb applying MiXCR to the 5' RACE reads. The sample includes 600,000 to 800,000 distinct CDR3 sequences, roughly half seen only once; the top ten take roughly 14%. Specimen: blood. All receptors come from a woman over 75 in good health.

This clonotype appeared many times. The chain links TRBV20-1 to TRBJ2-4; D assignment may be TRBD1 or TRBD2 (6 bases each). The CDR3 runs to 14 residues. The germline CDR1 and CDR2 sequences are DFQATT and SNEGSKA (reference sequence). V was trimmed by 3 bases and J by 0 bases, leaving 9 bases between them. CDR3 in amino acids: CSAREGVAKNIQYF. As DNA, the CDR3 is TGCAGTGCTAGGGAGGGGGTAGCCAAAAACATTCAGTACTTC.

As concerns this clonotype: It may be a read error: a sequence one base away is much more abundant. This sequence joins TRBV20-1 and TRBJ2-3; D might be TRBD1 or TRBD2, each matching 5 bases. In germline, CDR1 is DFQATT, CDR2 SNEGSKA (reference sequence). This CDR3 has 13 amino acids. Trimming left V 7 bases short and J 0 bases short, with 11 bases between. The CDR3: CSGGDPSTDTQYF. The CDR3, as DNA: TGCAGTGGTGGGGACCCTAGCACAGATACGCAGTATTTT.

This clonotype was detected only a few times. The chain is built from TRBV28 and TRBJ1-3, with a weak D call TRBD1 (6 bases). This CDR3 is built from 15 residues. V lost 5 bases and J 3 bases, leaving 14 bases between the germline ends. The germline V gene encodes CDR1 MDHEN and CDR2 SYDVKM. CDR3 region: CASSPPDSLGNTIYF. For the CDR3, the DNA is TGTGCCAGCAGTCCTCCGGACAGCCTTGGAAACACCATATATTTT.

The chain employs TRBV6-2 or TRBV6-3 and TRBJ2-7, with D maybe TRBD1 (6 bases). Germline values: CDR1 MNHEY, CDR2 SVGEGT. Trimming took 10 bases from V and 6 from J, leaving 13 bases between them. The CDR3 is 11 residues long. The chain's CDR3 is CATEQGPEQYF. The DNA for the CDR3 is TGTGCCACCGAACAGGGTCCCGAGCAGTACTTC.

The CDR3 DNA sequence: TGTGCCAGCAGCTCCGCCCCTCACTACGAGCAGTACTTC. Residues: CASSSAPHYEQYF. The chain recombines TRBV7-9 with TRBJ2-7; D is undetermined. Germline CDR1 reads SEHNR; CDR2 reads FQNEAQ (reference sequence). The CDR3 loop spans 13 amino acids. V lost 4 bases and J lost 3, with 10 bases in between.

This clonotype was detected only a few times. V usage is TRBV7-2 and J usage is TRBJ1-5, with D uncertain. Trimming left V 1 base short and J 6 bases short, with 7 bases between. Germline V CDR1 and CDR2: SGHTA, FQGNSA. This CDR3 region has 13 residues. CDR3 sequence: CASSLDRAQPQHF. The CDR3, as DNA: TGTGCCAGCAGCTTAGATAGGGCTCAGCCCCAGCATTTT.

This clonotype was seen a single time. A much more abundant neighbour one base away suggests this may be a read error. The chain employs TRBV28 and TRBJ2-7; the match to TRBD1 covers 7 bases. CDR1 and CDR2 (germline): MDHEN, SYDVKM. Germline trimming cut 5 bases from V and 4 bases from J; bases unmatched to any gene: 8. The CDR3 contains 14 residues. This chain's CDR3 is CASSPWGRGYEQYF. Here the CDR3 DNA reads TGTGCCAGCAGTCCCTGGGGCAGGGGGTACGAGCAGTACTTC.

The V call is TRBV29-1, the J call TRBJ2-7; D may match TRBD1 or TRBD2 (5 bases each). The better agreement between TRBJ2-5 and the DNA end casts doubt on the J call. Germline V gene sequence: CDR1 SQVTM, CDR2 ANQGSEA. The CDR3 totals 14 residues. CDR3 protein: CSVENLGTSETQYF. The CDR3 nucleotides read TGCAGCGTTGAAAACCTAGGGACCTCGGAGACCCAGTACTTC.

The CDR3 DNA is TGTGCCAGCAGCTTAATGGGGGCGGATCAGCCCCAGCATTTT. Translated: CASSLMGADQPQHF. The gene calls are TRBV7-2 and TRBJ1-5, with TRBD1 as a possible D gene (6 bases). CDR3 length: 14 residues. Germline V gene lookup returns CDR1 SGHTA and CDR2 FQGNSA. The germline V and J ends were trimmed by 2 bases and 5 bases, with 10 bases remaining between them.

In this sample, this clonotype turned up many times. V usage is TRBV12-3 or TRBV12-4 and J usage is TRBJ2-7; a weak D match, TRBD2 (6 bases). The V end was cut by 5 bases, the J end by 5 bases, with 16 bases between. The CDR3 spans 14 residues. The CDR3 loop is CASSTQAGLDEQYF. DNA for the CDR3: TGTGCCAGCAGTACCCAAGCGGGTCTCGACGAGCAGTACTTC.

V usage is TRBV12-3 or TRBV12-4 and J usage is TRBJ1-2, with D maybe TRBD1 (6 bases). The length of the CDR3 is 16 residues. Deletions cut 1 base from V and 0 bases from J, with 12 bases between. The chain's CDR3 is CASSLGWGPANYGYTF. The CDR3 nucleotides read TGTGCCAGCAGTTTAGGTTGGGGGCCGGCTAACTATGGCTACACCTTC.